This TCR beta chain was obtained from a study of T-cell memory formation after mild COVID-19. Study in general: TCR clusters were largely donor specific.

A single record per CDR3 protein comes from TCRdb applying MiXCR to the 5' RACE reads. The table shows a few hundred thousand distinct CDR3 sequences, with 20% to 25% occurring only once. As for this clonotype: Its target is unknown.

Study outcomes and limitations: Second-wave clones that peaked on day 37 lacked confirmed SARS-CoV-2 specificity.

The sequenced material came from PBMCs or a T cell subset sorted from them (not recorded which). The TCR was taken from an adult woman who had mild COVID-19 (a few samples of this study predate the infection). Cell type and time point are not known.

This CDR3 reads CASSPPNRGGNQPQHF. CDR3 in DNA: TGTGCCAGCTCACCACCGAACAGGGGAGGCAATCAGCCCCAGCATTTT. V usage is TRBV18 and J usage is TRBJ1-5; 7 nucleotides line up with TRBD1. V shed 0 bases and J 2 bases; nucleotides not matched to a gene: 4. This CDR3 is built from 16 residues. From germline, CDR1 is KGHSH and CDR2 LQKENI. Combining the CDR3 with reference TRBV18 and TRBJ1-5 gives the whole variable domain NAGVMQNPRHLVRRRGQEARLRCSPMKGHSHVYWYRQLPEEGLKFMVYLQKENIIDESGMPKERFSAEFPKEGPSILRIQQVVRGDSAAYFCASSPPNRGGNQPQHFGDGTRLSIL.